Listed here are 22 T cell receptor beta chains from one sample, sequenced in a study of blood T cell repertoires in COVID-19. This table comes from immunoSEQ multiplex PCR, and its TCRdb copy is limited to in-frame clones, with some not included. The sample has 120,000 to 150,000 clones, about nine tenths seen once; the top ten hold 0.9% to 0.95%. Input material: peripheral blood. The receptor set was obtained from a woman aged 50 to 60 with acute or convalescent COVID-19.

This chain uses TRBV9 with TRBJ1-3, with D possibly TRBD1 on 5 matching bases. This CDR3 is built from 15 residues. Per germline, CDR1 SGDLS and CDR2 YYNGEE. V lost 4 bases, J lost 8 bases, and 19 bases lay in between. The CDR3 sequence is CASSPHGGGWDTIYF. As DNA, the CDR3 is TGTGCCAGCAGCCCCCACGGGGGAGGGTGGGACACCATATATTTT. Supplemented by reference TRBV9 and TRBJ1-3, the full variable domain reads DSGVTQTPKHLITATGQRVTLRCSPRSGDLSVYWYQQSLDQGLQFLIQYYNGEERAKGNILERFSAQQFPDLHSELNLSSLELGDSALYFCASSPHGGGWDTIYFGEGSWLTVV.

This clone showed up just once. The chain combines TRBV9 with TRBJ1-2; 8 nucleotides align to TRBD1. J gave up 2 bases and V 6 bases, and 9 bases lay outside the gene matches. The germline gives CDR1 SGDLS, CDR2 YYNGEE. This CDR3 contains 15 residues. The CDR3 coding sequence is TGTGCCAGCACCCCGCAGGGGGCAAGAAACTATGGCTACACCTTC. Its translation: CASTPQGARNYGYTF.

The chain recombines TRBV7-6 with TRBJ2-1, with TRBD2 matching 10 bases. The CDR3 extends over 16 amino acids. The ends lost 5 bases at V and 8 bases at J; junction bases unmatched: 12. In germline, CDR1 is SGHVS, CDR2 FNYEAQ. The CDR3 region is CASSHRVASGSYEQFF. CDR3 bases: TGTGCCAGCAGCCATAGGGTAGCTAGCGGGAGTTATGAGCAGTTCTTC.

V usage is TRBV7-3 and J usage is TRBJ2-3; no reliable D call. The CDR3 is 14 residues long. CDR1 and CDR2 from the germline V gene are SGHTA and FQGTGA. V lost 5 bases, J lost 6 bases, and 15 bases lay in between. The CDR3 region is CASSSEPSVDTQYF. As DNA, the CDR3 is TGTGCCAGCAGCAGCGAACCAAGCGTGGATACGCAGTATTTT.

This clone was seen once. V is TRBV4-1 and J is TRBJ1-2; a possible D gene is TRBD1 (6 bases). This CDR3 has 15 amino acids. The germline CDR1 and CDR2 sequences are MGHRA and YSYEKL. Trimming removed 1 base at V and 4 bases at J, with 13 bases between. The DNA of the CDR3 is TGCGCCAGCAGCCAAGTCTGGGGGCTCCCCTATGGCTACACCTTC. Its protein product is CASSQVWGLPYGYTF.

V and J are TRBV5-6 and TRBJ2-5; D perhaps matches TRBD1 (6 bases). Trimming removed 2 bases at V and 5 bases at J, with 16 bases between. The CDR3 sequence is 15 residues long. Germline assignment: CDR1 SGHDT and CDR2 YYEEEE. The CDR3 nucleotides are TGTGCCAGCAGCTTTGGGGGCACCCACCTGGAGACCCAGTACTTC. Translated: CASSFGGTHLETQYF.

The V gene is TRBV7-3, the J gene TRBJ2-5; weak D call: TRBD1 (6 bases). Trimming shortened V by 2 bases and J by 1 base, and 14 bases separated the two germline ends. Germline loops: CDR1 SGHTA, CDR2 FQGTGA. The CDR3 consists of 16 residues. The CDR3 loop reads CASSLGRGPLQETQYF. The CDR3 DNA follows: TGTGCCAGCAGCTTAGGCAGGGGCCCCCTCCAAGAGACCCAGTACTTC.

The genes are TRBV6-5 and TRBJ1-3; the D gene is possibly TRBD1 (6 bases). This CDR3 comprises 13 residues. Trimming stripped 8 bases from V and 16 bases from J, with 24 bases between. Germline lookup yields CDR1 MNHEY and CDR2 SVGAGI. CDR3 sequence reads: CASPTEQGIFSYF. Here the CDR3 DNA reads TGTGCCAGCCCTACGGAACAGGGCATCTTCAGCTATTTT.

This chain joins TRBV1 and TRBJ2-7; the D call in the table, TRBD2, was not verified against the DNA. TRBV1 is shown as a pseudogene. There are 16 residues in the CDR3. In DNA form, the CDR3 reads TGCACCAGCAGCCAAGAAAGGAGCAGCGGGAGGTACGAGCAGTACTTC. Encoded protein: CTSSQERSSGRYEQYF.

The chain has TRBV18 and TRBJ2-7; D is possibly TRBD1 (6 bases). The CDR3 is 16 amino acids. The V gene's germline CDR1 is KGHSH and CDR2 LQKENI. Trimming cost V 2 bases and J 2 bases, with 16 bases left between them. CDR3 residues: CASSPNRALKPYEQYF. The CDR3 nucleotides are TGTGCCAGCTCACCAAACAGGGCATTAAAGCCCTACGAGCAGTACTTC.

This clone has a single count. The rearrangement uses TRBV6-2 or TRBV6-3 and TRBJ1-3, with D perhaps matching TRBD1 (5 bases). CDR3 length: 14 residues. V lost 2 bases, J lost 2 bases, and 7 bases lay in between. The germline gives CDR1 MNHEY, CDR2 SVGEGT. CDR3 bases: TGTGCCAGCAGTTACGCAGGGACTGGAAACACCATATATTTT. Translation gives CASSYAGTGNTIYF.

J is TRBJ1-1 and V is TRBV6-5; 9 bases are a match to TRBD1. The CDR3 contains 13 residues. V trimming: 8 bases; J trimming: 4 bases; junction bases outside the gene matches: 5. Germline-derived CDR1 and CDR2 are MNHEY and SVGAGI. CDR3 DNA sequence: TGTGCCAGCCGGAGGGACAGGGTCACTGAAGCTTTCTTT. This codes for CASRRDRVTEAFF.

For the CDR3, the DNA is TGTGCCAGCAGCTTAGTCGGGGCTAGCGGCACCTACGAGCAGTACTTC. It codes for CASSLVGASGTYEQYF. The chain joins TRBV7-6 to TRBJ2-7, with TRBD2 matching over 7 bases. The CDR3 contains 16 residues. Germline CDR1 and CDR2: SGHVS and FNYEAQ. The J segment lost 2 bases and the V segment lost 1 base, leaving 8 bases of the junction unmatched. Full variable domain (rest looked up from reference TRBV7-6 and TRBJ2-7): GAGVSQSPRYKVTKRGQDVALRCDPISGHVSLYWYRQALGQGPEFLTYFNYEAQQDKSGLPNDRFSAERPEGSISTLTIQRTEQRDSAMYRCASSLVGASGTYEQYFGPGTRLTVT.

This clone was counted between two and nine times. The chain combines TRBV7-2 with TRBJ1-6; 7 bases line up with TRBD1. The CDR3 is 15 amino acids. V gave up 9 bases and J gave up 7 bases; unmatched junction bases: 12. Per the germline V gene, CDR1 is SGHTA and CDR2 is FQGNSA. The CDR3 protein is CARPNRGLRNSPLHF. DNA of the CDR3: TGTGCCAGACCGAACAGGGGCTTGAGGAATTCACCCCTCCACTTT.

This clone appeared a single time. The chain joins TRBV4-1 to TRBJ1-3, with TRBD1 matching 8 bases. The CDR3 has 16 amino acids. CDR1 and CDR2 (germline): MGHRA, YSYEKL. V was pared by 3 bases and J by 3 bases, with 7 bases of the junction left unmatched. Here the CDR3 DNA reads TGCGCCAGCAGCCACCCATCAGACAGGGGTGGAAACACCATATATTTT. The encoded protein is CASSHPSDRGGNTIYF.

This rearrangement joins TRBV9 to TRBJ2-3; 7 bases are a match to TRBD2. The CDR3 is 18 amino acids. V shed 0 bases, J shed 2 bases, and the junction held 12 bases outside the gene matches. Germline CDR1 is SGDLS and CDR2 is YYNGEE. The CDR3 DNA is TGTGCCAGCAGCGTAGATGCTGGCGGGAGTAGTATCACAGATACGCAGTATTTT. Translating it yields CASSVDAGGSSITDTQYF.

The rearrangement joins TRBV18 to TRBJ2-3; possibly TRBD1 for D (6 bases). The germline CDR1 and CDR2 sequences are KGHSH and LQKENI. Trimming pared 2 bases from V and 4 bases from J, leaving 13 bases between. CDR3 length equals 15 residues. The DNA of the CDR3 is TGTGCCAGCTCACCAAACAGGGCCCCCCCAGATACGCAGTATTTT. Its protein is CASSPNRAPPDTQYF.

This chain uses TRBV28 with TRBJ1-1, with 8 bases fitting TRBD1. V was pared by 5 bases and J by 4 bases, with 9 bases of the junction left unmatched. The CDR3 sequence is 15 residues long. CDR1 is MDHEN, CDR2 SYDVKM, per germline. CDR3 nucleotide sequence: TGTGCCAGCAGTCCCCGACCCGACAGGGGCACTGAAGCTTTCTTT. Translated, it gives CASSPRPDRGTEAFF.

The J gene is TRBJ1-5, the V gene TRBV19, with 11 bases that match TRBD1. Trimming cost V 4 bases and J 6 bases; bases outside gene matches: 5. Germline CDR1 is LNHDA and CDR2 is SQIVND (reference sequence). The CDR3 runs to 15 residues. The CDR3 region has the DNA TGTGCCAGTAGTAGCGGGACAGGGGGGGGTCAGCCCCAGCATTTT. This gives the protein CASSSGTGGGQPQHF.

The V and J genes are TRBV20-1 and TRBJ1-1; 9 nucleotides match TRBD1. In germline, CDR1 is DFQATT, CDR2 SNEGSKA (reference sequence). CDR3 length: 15 residues. Trimming removed 4 bases from V and 6 bases from J; junction bases left unmatched: 12. CDR3 sequence (DNA): TGCAGTGCTACTGAGGACAGGGGATGGAGGGCTGAAGCTTTCTTT. This codes for CSATEDRGWRAEAFF.

The chain carries TRBV24-1 and TRBJ2-2; a weak D match, TRBD1 (6 bases). Germline CDR1 is KGHDR and CDR2 is SFDVKD. Trimming pared 7 bases from V and 2 bases from J, leaving 13 bases between. The CDR3 runs to 15 residues. CDR3 DNA sequence: TGTGCCACCAGATCAACAGGGACCAACACCGGGGAGCTGTTTTTT. Translating it yields CATRSTGTNTGELFF.

J is TRBJ1-2 and V is TRBV12-5; tentative D call: TRBD1 (5 bases). Germline V gene data show CDR1 as LGHNT and CDR2 as FRNRAP. Trimming shortened V by 2 bases and J by 7 bases, and 14 bases separated the two germline ends. This CDR3 comprises 14 residues. The CDR3 is CASGLKRAGTGYTF. CDR3 sequence (DNA): TGTGCTAGTGGTTTGAAACGGGCGGGGACTGGCTACACCTTC.